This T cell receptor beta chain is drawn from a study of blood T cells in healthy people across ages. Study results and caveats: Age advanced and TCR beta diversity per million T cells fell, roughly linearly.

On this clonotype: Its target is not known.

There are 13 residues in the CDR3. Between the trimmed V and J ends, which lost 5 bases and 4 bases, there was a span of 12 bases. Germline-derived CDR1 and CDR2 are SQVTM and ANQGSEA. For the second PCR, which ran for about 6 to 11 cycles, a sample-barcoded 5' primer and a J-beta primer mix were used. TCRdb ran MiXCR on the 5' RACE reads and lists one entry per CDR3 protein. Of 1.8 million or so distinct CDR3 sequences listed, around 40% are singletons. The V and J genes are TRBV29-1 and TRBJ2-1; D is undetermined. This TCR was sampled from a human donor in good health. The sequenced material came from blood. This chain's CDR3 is CSVRAGDYNEQFF. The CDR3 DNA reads TGCAGCGTTCGGGCTGGGGATTACAATGAGCAGTTCTTC.